This passage covers 5 T cell receptor beta chains from one sample sequenced in a study of blood T cell repertoires in COVID-19. The protocol was immunoSEQ multiplex PCR, while the TCRdb copy is restricted to in-frame clones and leaves out a portion. The data contain 85,000 to 90,000 clones, roughly 76% of them seen just once; the ten biggest clones take up about 17%. What was sequenced was peripheral blood. The source is a woman aged 80 or over with active or convalescent COVID-19.

A few counts support this clone. The chain carries TRBV6-5 and TRBJ1-5; no clear D gene. V gave up 6 bases and J gave up 0 bases, with 12 bases separating them. The CDR3 runs 15 residues. Germline CDR1 and CDR2: MNHEY and SVGAGI. CDR3 in amino acids: CASSYTSNSNQPQHF. DNA for the CDR3: TGTGCCAGCAGCTATACCTCAAATAGCAATCAGCCCCAGCATTTT.

The chain is built from TRBV18 and TRBJ2-3; D is possibly TRBD2 (5 bases). Germline CDR1 and CDR2: KGHSH and LQKENI. The CDR3 sequence is 16 residues long. V was clipped by 1 base and J by 2 bases, with 13 bases between them. CDR3 region: CASSPRENLYTDTQYF. The CDR3 region has the DNA TGTGCCAGCTCACCACGGGAGAACTTATACACAGATACGCAGTATTTT. The whole variable domain, filled in from reference TRBV18 and TRBJ2-3, reads NAGVMQNPRHLVRRRGQEARLRCSPMKGHSHVYWYRQLPEEGLKFMVYLQKENIIDESGMPKERFSAEFPKEGPSILRIQQVVRGDSAAYFCASSPRENLYTDTQYFGPGTRLTVL.

The chain joins TRBV7-2 to TRBJ1-3; 8 nucleotides agree with TRBD1. The V segment lost 5 bases and the J segment 4 bases; nucleotides outside the gene matches: 10. The germline CDR1 and CDR2 sequences are SGHTA and FQGNSA. The CDR3 runs 16 residues. The DNA of the CDR3 is TGTGCCAGCAGCCCACTCGGACAGGGAGGAGGAAACACCATATATTTT. The encoded protein is CASSPLGQGGGNTIYF.

The chain couples TRBV7-9 to TRBJ1-2; unclear D gene. In germline, CDR1 is SEHNR, CDR2 FQNEAQ (reference sequence). V was shortened by 0 bases and J by 5 bases, with 13 bases between the two germline ends. This CDR3 is 15 amino acids long. CDR3 sequence (DNA): TGTGCCAGCAGCTTAGCGGCAGGAGGGATTTATGGCTACACCTTC. This translates into CASSLAAGGIYGYTF.

The chain uses TRBV5-1 and TRBJ1-1; D remains unclear. Germline values: CDR1 SGHRS, CDR2 YFSETQ. The CDR3 consists of 16 residues. V lost 0 bases, J lost 1 base, and 13 bases lay in between. In DNA, the CDR3 is TGCGCCAGCAGCTTGGCCGGGGTTGAGGGGAACACTGAAGCTTTCTTT. This encodes CASSLAGVEGNTEAFF. The full variable domain, in which reference TRBV5-1 and TRBJ1-1 provide the parts outside the CDR3, is KAGVTQTPRYLIKTRGQQVTLSCSPISGHRSVSWYQQTPGQGLQFLFEYFSETQRNKGNFPGRFSGRQFSNSRSEMNVSTLELGDSALYLCASSLAGVEGNTEAFFGQGTRLTVV.